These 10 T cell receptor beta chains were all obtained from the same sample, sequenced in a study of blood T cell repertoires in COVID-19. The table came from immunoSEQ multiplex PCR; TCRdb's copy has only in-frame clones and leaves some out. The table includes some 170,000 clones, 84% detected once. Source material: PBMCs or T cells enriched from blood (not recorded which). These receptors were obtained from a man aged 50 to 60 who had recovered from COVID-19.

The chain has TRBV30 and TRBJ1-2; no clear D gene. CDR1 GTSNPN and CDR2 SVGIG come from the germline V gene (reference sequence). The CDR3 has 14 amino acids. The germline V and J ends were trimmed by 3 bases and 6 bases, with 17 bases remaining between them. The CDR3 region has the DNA TGTGCCTGGAGAAACCCAGGCCCTAAGGATGGCTACACCTTC. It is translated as CAWRNPGPKDGYTF.

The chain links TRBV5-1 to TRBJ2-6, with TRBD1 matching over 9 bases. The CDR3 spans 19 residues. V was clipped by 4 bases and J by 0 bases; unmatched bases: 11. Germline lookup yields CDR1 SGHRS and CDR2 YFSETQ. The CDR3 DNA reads TGCGCCAGCAGCCATAGTCCGGGACAGGGCAACTCTGGGGCCAACGTCCTGACTTTC. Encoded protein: CASSHSPGQGNSGANVLTF.

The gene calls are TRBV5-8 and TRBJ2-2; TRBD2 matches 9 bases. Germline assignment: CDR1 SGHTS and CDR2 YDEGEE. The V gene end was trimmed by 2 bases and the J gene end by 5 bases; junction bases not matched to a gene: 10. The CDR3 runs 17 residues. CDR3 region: CASSFTPSGGRTGELFF. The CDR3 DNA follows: TGTGCCAGCAGCTTTACCCCAAGCGGGGGGCGGACCGGGGAGCTGTTTTTT. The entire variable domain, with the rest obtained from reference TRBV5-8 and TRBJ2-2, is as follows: EAGVTQSPTHLIKTRGQQATLRCSPISGHTSVYWYQQALGLGLQFLLWYDEGEERNRGNFPPRFSGRQFPNYSSELNVNALELEDSALYLCASSFTPSGGRTGELFFGEGSRLTVL.

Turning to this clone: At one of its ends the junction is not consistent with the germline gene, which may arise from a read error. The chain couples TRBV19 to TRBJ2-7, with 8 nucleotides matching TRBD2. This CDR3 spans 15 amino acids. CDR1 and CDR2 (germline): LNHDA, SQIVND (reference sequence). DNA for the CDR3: TGTGCCAGTAGTATGGTCGCGGGGGGTCTCTACGAACAGTACTTC. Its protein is CASSMVAGGLYEQYF.

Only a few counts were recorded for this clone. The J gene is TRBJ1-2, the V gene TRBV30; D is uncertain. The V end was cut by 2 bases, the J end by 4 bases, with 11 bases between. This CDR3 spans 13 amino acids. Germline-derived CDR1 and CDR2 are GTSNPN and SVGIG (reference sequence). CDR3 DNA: TGTGCCTGGAGTTCGGCAAGGAGCTATGGCTACACCTTC. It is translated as CAWSSARSYGYTF.

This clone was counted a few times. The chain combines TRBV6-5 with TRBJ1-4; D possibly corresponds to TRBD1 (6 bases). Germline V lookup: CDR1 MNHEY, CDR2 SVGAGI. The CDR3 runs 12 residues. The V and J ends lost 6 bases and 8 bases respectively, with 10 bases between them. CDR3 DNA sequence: TGTGCCAGCAGATCCGGGACAGAAAAACTGTTTTTT. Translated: CASRSGTEKLFF.

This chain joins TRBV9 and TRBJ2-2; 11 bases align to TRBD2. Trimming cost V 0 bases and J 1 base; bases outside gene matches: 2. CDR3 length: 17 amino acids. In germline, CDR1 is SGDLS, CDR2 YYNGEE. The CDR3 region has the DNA TGTGCCAGCAGCGTAGCTAGCGGGGGGCGGAACACCGGGGAGCTGTTTTTT. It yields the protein CASSVASGGRNTGELFF.

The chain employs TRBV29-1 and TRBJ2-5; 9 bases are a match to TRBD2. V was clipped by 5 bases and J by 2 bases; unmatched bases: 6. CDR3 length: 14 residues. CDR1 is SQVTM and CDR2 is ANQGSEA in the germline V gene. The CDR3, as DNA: TGCAGCGTTCATTTAAGCGGGGGGCAAGAGACCCAGTACTTC. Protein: CSVHLSGGQETQYF.

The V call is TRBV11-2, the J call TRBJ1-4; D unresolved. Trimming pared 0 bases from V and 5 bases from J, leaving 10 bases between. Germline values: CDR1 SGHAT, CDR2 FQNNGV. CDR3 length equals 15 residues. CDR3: CASSLEVSVNEKLFF. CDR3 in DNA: TGTGCCAGCAGCTTAGAGGTTTCGGTGAATGAAAAACTGTTTTTT.

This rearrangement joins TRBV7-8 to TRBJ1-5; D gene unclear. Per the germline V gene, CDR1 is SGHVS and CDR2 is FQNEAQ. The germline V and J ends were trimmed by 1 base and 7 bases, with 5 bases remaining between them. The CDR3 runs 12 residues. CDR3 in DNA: TGTGCCAGCAGCTTAGGGCCGCAGCCCCAGCATTTT. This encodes CASSLGPQPQHF.